This TCR beta chain was sequenced during a study of shared clonotypes between healthy human individuals. Study information: Three CD4 naive, three CD4 memory, two CD8 naive and one CD8 memory plate were used per donor.

V lost 4 bases to trimming and J lost 8 bases; unmatched junction nucleotides: 9. Germline CDR1 SGHDN, CDR2 FVKESK. CDR3 length equals 14 residues. Genomic DNA from each subset was divided evenly over several immunoSEQ plates. Original processing notes: Filtering was not the same, since immunoSEQ gave junction-only sequences without quality scores. TCRdb keeps only in-frame clones here, not all; method: immunoSEQ multiplex PCR. V, J and clone size are those of that table, while D and trimming were read from the DNA. The repertoire holds 2.5 million or so clones, with around 94% as singletons. The sample comprised naive CD4+ T cells sorted from blood. Subset of the sample: CD45RA+ positively selected. This TCR was sampled from a man aged 18 to 35 in good health. The chain is built from TRBV14 and TRBJ1-2; 8 bases map to TRBD1. As DNA, the CDR3 is TGTGCCAGCAGCCCGACAGGGGCGTTGGGGGGCTACACCTTC. This codes for CASSPTGALGGYTF.